These T cell receptor beta chains were read from a single sample in a study of T cells after yellow fever vaccination. MiXCR was run by TCRdb on the 5' RACE reads, yielding one entry per CDR3 protein. The sample yields more than 450,000 distinct CDR3 sequences, roughly a fifth seen once. This specimen was PBMCs, taken 21 days after the first yellow fever vaccination. The origin of the receptors is a man aged 18 to 29 who received the YFV17D yellow fever vaccine. The CDR3 runs from the conserved cysteine through the conserved F or W. A D gene is named only where the DNA matches it firmly. Size is stated for part of the rows, as once, few or many counts, or as a class when the clone is expanded.

J: TRBJ2-2
V: TRBV20-1
D: TRBD2
size: .
CDR3: CSARAPGRGRTTGELFF
DNA: TGCAGTGCTAGAGCCCCTGGGAGGGGCCGAACCACCGGGGAGCTGTTTTTT

J: TRBJ2-1
V: TRBV4-3
D: .
size: few
CDR3: CASSQARDNEQFF
DNA: TGCGCCAGCAGCCAAGCGCGAGACAATGAGCAGTTCTTC

J: TRBJ2-4
V: TRBV7-9
D: .
size: .
CDR3: CASSSDRGLQGNIQYF
DNA: TGTGCCAGCAGCTCGGACCGGGGCCTCCAGGGGAACATTCAGTACTTC

J: TRBJ2-2
V: TRBV4-1
D: .
size: .
CDR3: CASSRAGTTGELFF
DNA: TGCGCCAGCAGCCGGGCAGGGACGACCGGGGAGCTGTTTTTT

J: TRBJ2-5
V: TRBV7-2
D: TRBD1
size: few
CDR3: CASSGTEYQETQYF
DNA: TGTGCCAGCAGCGGGACAGAGTACCAAGAGACCCAGTACTTC

J: TRBJ2-3
V: TRBV5-6
D: .
size: many
CDR3: CASSLFRGDTQYF
DNA: TGTGCCAGCAGCTTGTTCCGTGGGGATACGCAGTATTTT

J: TRBJ2-3
V: TRBV6-5
D: TRBD2
size: few
CDR3: CASSYSKAGLVTQYF
DNA: TGTGCCAGCAGTTACTCGAAAGCGGGGCTTGTTACGCAGTATTTT

J: TRBJ2-5
V: TRBV19
D: .
size: .
CDR3: CASRKEGVSGQETQYF
DNA: TGTGCCAGTAGGAAGGAAGGGGTCAGCGGCCAAGAGACCCAGTACTTC

J: TRBJ2-3
V: TRBV20-1
D: TRBD2
size: few
CDR3: CSAKVLLAGGLTDTQYF
DNA: TGCAGTGCTAAAGTCTTACTAGCGGGGGGACTCACAGATACGCAGTATTTT

J: TRBJ2-5
V: TRBV7-3
D: TRBD2
size: few
CDR3: CASSSQGLAGETQYF
DNA: TGTGCCAGCAGCTCCCAGGGACTAGCGGGAGAGACCCAGTACTTC

J: TRBJ1-2
V: TRBV27
D: .
size: .
CDR3: CASSLAPGTYGYTF
DNA: TGTGCCAGCAGTTTAGCCCCAGGGACTTATGGCTACACCTTC

J: TRBJ1-2
V: TRBV30
D: .
size: .
CDR3: CAWEQGSGFGTYGYTF
DNA: TGTGCCTGGGAACAGGGCTCGGGATTTGGGACTTATGGCTACACCTTC

J: TRBJ1-4
V: TRBV20-1
D: TRBD1
size: .
CDR3: CSATNNGQANNEKLFF
DNA: TGCAGTGCTACCAACAATGGACAGGCCAATAATGAAAAACTGTTTTTT

J: TRBJ2-1
V: TRBV7-3
D: .
size: few
CDR3: CASSPTPGSYNEQFF
DNA: TGTGCCAGCAGCCCCACACCTGGCTCCTACAATGAGCAGTTCTTC

J: TRBJ2-3
V: TRBV7-2
D: TRBD2
size: medium-sized
CDR3: CASSPRTSGASTDTQYF
DNA: TGTGCCAGCAGCCCAAGGACTAGCGGGGCTAGCACAGATACGCAGTATTTT

J: TRBJ1-3
V: TRBV5-4
D: .
size: few
CDR3: CASSIGPATGNTIYF
DNA: TGTGCCAGCAGCATCGGACCGGCGACTGGAAACACCATATATTTT

J: TRBJ1-1
V: TRBV6-2/TRBV6-3
D: TRBD1
size: few
CDR3: CASSYRKGGGQGNTEAFF
DNA: TGTGCCAGCAGTTACCGGAAAGGTGGCGGACAGGGGAACACTGAAGCTTTCTTT

J: TRBJ2-6
V: TRBV7-6
D: .
size: .
CDR3: CASSSRGGGNSGANVLTF
DNA: TGTGCCAGCAGCTCAAGGGGAGGGGGAAACTCTGGGGCCAACGTCCTGACTTTC

J: TRBJ2-3
V: TRBV25-1
D: .
size: .
CDR3: CASSGTATDTQYF
DNA: TGTGCCAGCAGTGGAACAGCTACAGATACGCAGTATTTT

J: TRBJ1-6
V: TRBV4-3
D: TRBD1
size: .
CDR3: CASSQEDLPGQGSLHF
DNA: TGCGCCAGCAGCCAAGAGGACCTTCCGGGACAGGGCTCCCTCCACTTT

J: TRBJ2-1
V: TRBV6-7
D: .
size: few
CDR3: CASSYGRSGPPEQFF
DNA: TGTGCCAGCAGTTACGGCAGGAGTGGGCCTCCGGAGCAGTTCTTC

J: TRBJ2-5
V: TRBV5-1
D: .
size: few
CDR3: CASSFRTWGETQYF
DNA: TGCGCCAGCAGCTTCCGGACCTGGGGAGAGACCCAGTACTTC

J: TRBJ2-4
V: TRBV4-1
D: .
size: .
CDR3: CASSPYRIKNIQYF
DNA: TGCGCCAGCAGCCCGTACAGGATAAAAAACATTCAGTACTTC

J: TRBJ1-1
V: TRBV20-1
D: .
size: few
CDR3: CSAGRGASWNTEAFF
DNA: TGCAGTGCGGGTAGGGGTGCCAGCTGGAACACTGAAGCTTTCTTT

J: TRBJ2-1
V: TRBV24-1
D: TRBD2
size: .
CDR3: CATSDSWTSGPYNEQFF
DNA: TGTGCCACCAGTGACTCTTGGACTAGCGGGCCATACAATGAGCAGTTCTTC

J: TRBJ2-3
V: TRBV19
D: .
size: few
CDR3: CASSPLDSTDTQYF
DNA: TGTGCCAGTAGTCCCCTAGACTCCACAGATACGCAGTATTTT

J: TRBJ2-3
V: TRBV12-3/TRBV12-4
D: TRBD2
size: .
CDR3: CASSLIGLAGGKDTQYF
DNA: TGTGCCAGCAGTTTAATCGGGCTAGCGGGGGGGAAAGATACGCAGTATTTT